This T cell receptor (beta chain) was observed in a study of T cell changes during pregnancy in multiple sclerosis. Data came from immunoSEQ multiplex PCR; TCRdb stores just in-frame clones and leaves some out. This table has about 80,000 clones, roughly 93% appearing once. This specimen consisted of peripheral blood, obtained in the third trimester of pregnancy. The clonotype was recovered from a female donor with multiple sclerosis, enrolled in a pregnancy study.

This CDR3 is CASSLNRGTDTQYF. CDR3 bases: TGTGCCAGCAGCTTAAACAGGGGAACAGATACGCAGTATTTT. The chain employs TRBV11-2 and TRBJ2-3; 7 bases align to TRBD1. With V trimmed by 2 bases and J by 3 bases, 2 bases remained unmatched. There are 14 residues in the CDR3. Germline V lookup: CDR1 SGHAT, CDR2 FQNNGV.